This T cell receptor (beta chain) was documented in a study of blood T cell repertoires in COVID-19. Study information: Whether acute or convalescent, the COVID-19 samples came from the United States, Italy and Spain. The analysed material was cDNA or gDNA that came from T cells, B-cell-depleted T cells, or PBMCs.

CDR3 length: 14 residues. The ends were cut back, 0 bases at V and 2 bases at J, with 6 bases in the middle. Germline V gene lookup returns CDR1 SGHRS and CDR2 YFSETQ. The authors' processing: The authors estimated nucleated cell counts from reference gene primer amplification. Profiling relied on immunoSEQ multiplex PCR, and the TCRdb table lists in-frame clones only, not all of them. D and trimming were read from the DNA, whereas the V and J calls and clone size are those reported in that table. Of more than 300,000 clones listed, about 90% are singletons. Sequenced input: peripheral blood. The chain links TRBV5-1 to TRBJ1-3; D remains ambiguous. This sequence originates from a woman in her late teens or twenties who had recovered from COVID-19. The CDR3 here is CASSLGATGNTIYF. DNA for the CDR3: TGCGCCAGCAGCTTGGGGGCAACTGGAAACACCATATATTTT.